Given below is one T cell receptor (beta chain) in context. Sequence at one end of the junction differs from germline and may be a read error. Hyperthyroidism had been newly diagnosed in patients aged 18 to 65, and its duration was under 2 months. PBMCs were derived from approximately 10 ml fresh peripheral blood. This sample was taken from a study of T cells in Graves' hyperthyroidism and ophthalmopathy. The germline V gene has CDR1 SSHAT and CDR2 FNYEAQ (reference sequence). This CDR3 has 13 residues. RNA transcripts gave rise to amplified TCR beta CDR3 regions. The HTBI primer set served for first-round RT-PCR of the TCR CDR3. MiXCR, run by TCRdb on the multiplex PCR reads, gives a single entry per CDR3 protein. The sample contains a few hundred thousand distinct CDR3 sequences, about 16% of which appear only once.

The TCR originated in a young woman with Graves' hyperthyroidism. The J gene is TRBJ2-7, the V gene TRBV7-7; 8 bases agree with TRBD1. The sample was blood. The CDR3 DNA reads TGTGCTAGCAGTCGGGACAGGACCGGCGAGCAGTACTTC. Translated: CASSRDRTGEQYF.